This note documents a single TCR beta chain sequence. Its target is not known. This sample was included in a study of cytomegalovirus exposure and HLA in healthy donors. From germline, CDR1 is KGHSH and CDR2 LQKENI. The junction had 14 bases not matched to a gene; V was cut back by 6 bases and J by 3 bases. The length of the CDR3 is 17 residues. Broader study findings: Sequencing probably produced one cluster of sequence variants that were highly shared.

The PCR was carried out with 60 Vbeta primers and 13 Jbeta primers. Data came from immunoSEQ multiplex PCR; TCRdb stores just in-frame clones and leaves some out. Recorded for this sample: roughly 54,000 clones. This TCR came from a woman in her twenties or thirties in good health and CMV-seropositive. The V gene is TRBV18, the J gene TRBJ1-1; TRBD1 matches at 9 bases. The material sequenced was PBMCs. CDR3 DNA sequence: TGTGCCAGCTCCCCAAGGGGGACAGGGTTTGGGGACACTGAAGCTTTCTTT. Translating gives CASSPRGTGFGDTEAFF.